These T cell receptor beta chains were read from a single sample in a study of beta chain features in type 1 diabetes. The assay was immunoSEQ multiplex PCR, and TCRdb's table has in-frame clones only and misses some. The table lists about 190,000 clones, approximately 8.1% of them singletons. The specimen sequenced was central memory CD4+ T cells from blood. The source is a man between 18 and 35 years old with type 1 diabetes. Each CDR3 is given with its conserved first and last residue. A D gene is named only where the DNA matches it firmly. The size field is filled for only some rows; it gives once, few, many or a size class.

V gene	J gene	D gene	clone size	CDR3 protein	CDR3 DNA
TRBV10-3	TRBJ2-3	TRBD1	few	CAISTGTGSTDTQYF	TGTGCCATCAGTACCGGGACAGGTTCCACAGATACGCAGTATTTT
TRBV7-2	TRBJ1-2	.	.	CASSNPSGLGYTF	TGTGCCAGCAGCAACCCATCGGGTCTTGGCTACACCTTC
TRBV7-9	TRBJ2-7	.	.	CASSQTGLHRDEQYF	TGTGCCAGCAGCCAAACCGGGCTCCACAGGGACGAGCAGTACTTC
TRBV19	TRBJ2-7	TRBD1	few	CASSPRTGYSYEQYF	TGTGCCAGTAGTCCACGGACAGGTTACTCCTACGAGCAGTACTTC
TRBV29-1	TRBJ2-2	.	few	CGTGGSAGRRELFF	TGCGGAACCGGGGGTAGCGCTGGAAGGCGGGAGCTGTTTTTT
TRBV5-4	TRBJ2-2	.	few	CASSSVTIDAGELFF	TGTGCCAGCAGCAGCGTTACCATAGACGCCGGGGAGCTGTTTTTT
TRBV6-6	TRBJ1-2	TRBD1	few	CASRPGGANYGYTF	TGTGCCAGCAGGCCAGGGGGAGCTAACTATGGCTACACCTTC
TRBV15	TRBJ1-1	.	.	CATSRDRSRNTEAFF	TGTGCCACCAGCAGAGACAGGTCTCGGAACACTGAAGCTTTCTTT
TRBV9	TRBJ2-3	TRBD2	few	CASSVRSGGPSDTQYF	TGTGCCAGCAGCGTACGTAGCGGGGGGCCTTCCGATACGCAGTATTTT
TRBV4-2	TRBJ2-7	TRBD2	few	CASSQDASGFVYEQYF	TGTGCCAGCAGCCAAGATGCTAGCGGGTTTGTTTACGAGCAGTACTTC
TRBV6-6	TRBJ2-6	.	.	CASSYSASGANVLTF	TGTGCCAGCAGTTACTCGGCCTCTGGGGCCAACGTCCTGACTTTC
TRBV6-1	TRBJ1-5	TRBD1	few	CASSEFDRGRSRQPQHF	TGTGCCAGCAGTGAATTCGACAGGGGAAGGTCCCGTCAGCCCCAGCATTTT
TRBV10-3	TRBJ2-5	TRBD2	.	CAISELKPQGGLETQYF	TGTGCCATCAGTGAGTTGAAACCTCAGGGAGGGCTAGAGACCCAGTACTTC
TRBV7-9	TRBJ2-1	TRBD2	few	CASSSTSGSVSSYNEQFF	TGTGCCAGCAGCTCGACTAGCGGGTCCGTGAGCTCCTACAATGAGCAGTTCTTC
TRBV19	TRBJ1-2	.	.	CASNRPGPYYGYTF	TGTGCCAGTAACCGCCCAGGGCCGTACTATGGCTACACCTTC
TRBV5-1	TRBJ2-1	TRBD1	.	CASSWSMTGENEQFF	TGCGCCAGCAGTTGGTCCATGACAGGGGAAAATGAGCAGTTCTTC
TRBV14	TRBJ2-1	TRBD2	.	CASSQDPGLAGYNEQFF	TGTGCCAGCAGCCAAGATCCGGGACTAGCGGGCTACAATGAGCAGTTCTTC
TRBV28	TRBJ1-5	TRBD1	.	CASSSPGQGMSQPQHF	TGTGCCAGCAGTTCTCCGGGACAGGGGATGAGTCAGCCCCAGCATTTT
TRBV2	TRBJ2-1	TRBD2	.	CASSEAGLAGGHGLNEQFF	TGTGCCAGCAGTGAAGCAGGACTAGCGGGGGGGCACGGACTAAATGAGCAGTTCTTC
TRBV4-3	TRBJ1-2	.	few	CASSQDPEEEYGYTF	TGCGCCAGCAGCCAAGATCCGGAGGAGGAGTATGGCTACACCTTC
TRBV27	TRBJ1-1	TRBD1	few	CASSPDRALKNTEAFF	TGTGCCAGCAGTCCGGACAGGGCACTCAAGAACACTGAAGCTTTCTTT
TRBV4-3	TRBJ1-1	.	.	CASSQPGTGTEAFF	TGCGCCAGCAGCCAGCCCGGGACTGGCACTGAAGCTTTCTTT
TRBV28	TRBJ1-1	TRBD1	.	CASSLSLAGGMNTEAFF	TGTGCCAGCAGTTTATCCCTGGCAGGGGGAATGAACACTGAAGCTTTCTTT
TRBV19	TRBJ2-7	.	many	CASSITLSSYEQYF	TGTGCCAGTAGTATAACTCTGAGCTCCTACGAGCAGTACTTC
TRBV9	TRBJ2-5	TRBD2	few	CASSARTSQETQYF	TGTGCCAGCAGCGCAAGGACTAGCCAAGAGACCCAGTACTTC
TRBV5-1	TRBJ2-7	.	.	CASSPGGQSYYEQYF	TGCGCCAGCAGCCCGGGAGGACAGTCCTACTACGAGCAGTACTTC
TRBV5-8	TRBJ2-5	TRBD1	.	CASTPDRGWETQYF	TGTGCCAGCACGCCGGACAGGGGCTGGGAGACCCAGTACTTC
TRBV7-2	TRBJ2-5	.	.	CASSRQGAETQYF	TGTGCCAGCAGCCGTCAAGGGGCCGAGACCCAGTACTTC
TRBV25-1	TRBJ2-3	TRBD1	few	CASSRQGQTDTQYF	TGTGCCAGCAGTAGACAGGGGCAGACAGATACGCAGTATTTT
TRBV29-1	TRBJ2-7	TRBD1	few	CSVLPGAGGYEQYF	TGCAGCGTACTCCCTGGCGCAGGGGGCTACGAGCAGTACTTC
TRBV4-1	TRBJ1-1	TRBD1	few	CASSQGWGQVNTEAFF	TGTGCCAGCAGCCAAGGGTGGGGACAGGTGAACACTGAAGCTTTCTTT
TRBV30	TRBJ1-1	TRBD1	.	CAWSKGQGDLRTEAFF	TGTGCCTGGAGTAAAGGACAGGGGGATTTAAGGACTGAAGCTTTCTTT